This T cell receptor beta chain was observed in a study of beta chain features in type 1 diabetes. Notes on the study in general: Among all four CD4+ subsets, Type 1 diabetes patients had TCRB CDR3s that were moderately but significantly shorter. Whatever favoring of shorter templates PCR might show would apply equally to patients and controls. Diminished insertions and augmented deletions at VDJ junctions characterized type 1 diabetes patients.

The V gene lost 5 bases and the J gene lost 0 bases, with 14 bases spanning the gap. This CDR3 has 16 amino acids. The germline gives CDR1 SGHTA, CDR2 FQGNSA. Sorting gave populations that all exceeded 98% purity. As to this clone: Antigen specificity is unknown.

The entirety of the isolated RNA underwent reverse transcription, so expressed TCRB transcripts were sequenced. The repertoire was sequenced with immunoSEQ multiplex PCR; TCRdb's copy has only in-frame clones and lacks some. The table has approximately 23,000 clones, approximately 70% seen once. The specimen sequenced was Tregs from blood. The V and J genes are TRBV7-2 and TRBJ2-4; D call uncertain. The receptor was derived from a woman in her forties in good health. Here the CDR3 DNA reads TGTGCCAGCAGCCCCCTCCGAGCGCTAGCCAAAAACATTCAGTACTTC. It encodes CASSPLRALAKNIQYF.